The 22 T cell receptor beta chains presented below share a single source sample, sequenced in a study of post-analysis software for immune sequencing data. Study results and caveats: In patients, TRBV5-6, TRBV5-1 and TRBV20-1 belonged to five TRBV segments found more frequently than in controls.

The antigens of these receptors remain unknown. Unique molecular identifiers tagged the TCR beta cDNA libraries. TCRdb reprocessed the PCR reads with MiXCR, giving one entry per CDR3 protein. This table has 650,000 to 850,000 distinct CDR3 sequences, about 57% appearing once. The specimen sequenced was blood. The receptors derive from a girl aged 5 to 17 with multiple sclerosis.

The CDR3 sequence: CASSVDRVTYNEQFF. The CDR3 DNA reads as TGCGCCAGCAGCGTTGATAGGGTTACCTACAATGAGCAGTTCTTC. This chain uses TRBV5-1 with TRBJ2-1; D gene uncertain. CDR3 length equals 15 residues. With 4 bases removed from V and 2 bases from J, the gap between germline ends came to 13 bases. Germline CDR1 SGHRS, CDR2 YFSETQ.

CDR3 DNA sequence: TGCAGCGTCGCTAACACCTACGAGCAGTACTTC. This codes for CSVANTYEQYF. This chain connects TRBV29-1 to TRBJ2-7; D uncertain. Germline CDR1 and CDR2: SQVTM and ANQGSEA. The V end was cut by 6 bases, the J end by 2 bases, with 8 bases between. The CDR3 has 11 residues.

This clonotype was detected only a few times. This chain uses TRBV20-1 with TRBJ1-2; D not resolved. CDR3 length: 17 residues. The V gene lost 1 base and the J gene lost 1 base, with 19 bases spanning the gap. CDR1 DFQATT and CDR2 SNEGSKA come from the germline V gene (reference sequence). CDR3 sequence reads: CSARGGEQPSRNYGYTF. The CDR3 region has the DNA TGCAGTGCTAGAGGAGGAGAACAACCCTCCCGTAACTATGGCTACACCTTC.

The J gene is TRBJ1-1, the V gene TRBV5-1; maybe TRBD1 (5 bases). The V gene lost 4 bases and the J gene lost 5 bases, with 12 bases spanning the gap. The CDR3 has 13 amino acids. The germline V gene encodes CDR1 SGHRS and CDR2 YFSETQ. CDR3 amino acids: CASSDGGWTEAFF. The CDR3 DNA reads TGCGCCAGCAGCGACGGGGGTTGGACTGAAGCTTTCTTT.

The chain joins TRBV6-6 to TRBJ2-7; TRBD1 aligns across 10 bases. J gave up 6 bases and V 7 bases, and 6 bases lay outside the gene matches. The CDR3 is 13 residues long. Germline loops: CDR1 MNHNY, CDR2 SVGAGI (reference sequence). The chain's CDR3 is CASIGTGEGEQYF. CDR3 DNA sequence: TGTGCCAGCATCGGGACAGGGGAAGGCGAGCAGTACTTC.

This chain uses TRBV9 with TRBJ2-7; D is uncertain. Trimming took 2 bases from V and 0 from J, leaving 15 bases between them. Germline CDR1 SGDLS, CDR2 YYNGEE. This CDR3 comprises 16 residues. The CDR3, as DNA: TGTGCCAGCAGCGTCTATAGGGTCCCCCTCTCCTACGAGCAGTACTTC. Protein sequence: CASSVYRVPLSYEQYF.

The V call is TRBV20-1, the J call TRBJ2-1, with 7 bases that match TRBD2. Germline V gives CDR1 DFQATT, CDR2 SNEGSKA (reference sequence). The CDR3 length is 13 residues. DNA for the CDR3: TGCAGCGCCGGGACTACCGAAATGAATGAGCAGTTCTTC. Its protein product is CSAGTTEMNEQFF.

This clonotype has ten or more counts. The CDR3 here is CATSDGQRDYNEQFF. CDR3 sequence (DNA): TGTGCCACCAGTGATGGACAGCGAGACTACAATGAGCAGTTCTTC. The J gene is TRBJ2-1, the V gene TRBV24-1; D is perhaps TRBD1 (6 bases). V lost 3 bases to trimming and J lost 3 bases, with 11 bases between them. Germline CDR1 KGHDR, CDR2 SFDVKD. The CDR3 contains 15 residues.

The chain uses TRBV12-3 or TRBV12-4 and TRBJ2-4, with TRBD2 matching over 7 bases. The end of the DNA is better explained by TRBJ2-7, so the J call may be wrong. This CDR3 contains 14 residues. The CDR3 region has the DNA TGTGCCAGCAGCCAAGGGACTACGGCCTACGAGCAGTACTTC. Translating gives CASSQGTTAYEQYF.

This sequence joins TRBV10-3 and TRBJ1-1; D is uncertain. CDR1 ENHRY and CDR2 SYGVKD come from the germline V gene. The CDR3 runs 13 residues. Trimming pared 4 bases from V and 1 base from J, leaving 7 bases between. The chain's CDR3 is CAISGNGNTEAFF. The CDR3 region has the DNA TGTGCCATCAGTGGGAACGGGAACACTGAAGCTTTCTTT.

This clonotype was picked up a small number of times. The V and J genes are TRBV3-1 and TRBJ2-3; 12 bases match TRBD2. Per germline, CDR1 LGHDT and CDR2 YNNKEL (reference sequence). CDR3 length equals 15 residues. The V segment lost 4 bases and the J segment 5 bases; nucleotides outside the gene matches: 4. The DNA for the CDR3 is TGTGCCAGCAGCCCTCCGGGACTAGCGGGAGATACGCAGTATTTT. It specifies CASSPPGLAGDTQYF.

V usage is TRBV28 and J usage is TRBJ1-2; D gene unclear. There are 14 residues in the CDR3. Looked up from germline, CDR1 is MDHEN and CDR2 is SYDVKM. Trimming pared 6 bases from V and 0 bases from J, leaving 11 bases between. In DNA, the CDR3 is TGTGCCAGCAGCATCGGATCTGCTAACTATGGCTACACCTTC. Translating gives CASSIGSANYGYTF.

J is TRBJ2-1 and V is TRBV4-2; a weak D match, TRBD1 (5 bases). Trimming took 1 base from V and 6 from J, leaving 19 bases between them. The CDR3 totals 17 residues. Germline CDR1 and CDR2: LGHNA and YNFKEQ. CDR3 DNA sequence: TGTGCCAGCAGCCAAGCAACCCCCGGGCCCCAGGGCAATGAGCAGTTCTTC. Encoded protein: CASSQATPGPQGNEQFF.

V usage is TRBV11-2 and J usage is TRBJ2-1; no reliable D call. The V gene's germline CDR1 is SGHAT and CDR2 FQNNGV. Trimming stripped 5 bases from V and 9 bases from J, with 11 bases between. The CDR3 is 12 residues long. The CDR3, as DNA: TGTGCCAGCAGCCAGCCCAGTGTTGAGCAGTTCTTC. This translates into CASSQPSVEQFF.

V and J are TRBV5-1 and TRBJ2-3; 11 bases agree with TRBD2. Germline lookup yields CDR1 SGHRS and CDR2 YFSETQ. Losses at the gene ends were 4 bases for V and 1 base for J; bases not matched to a gene: 5. This CDR3 is built from 16 residues. Here the CDR3 DNA reads TGCGCCAGCAGCCAACGGACTAGCGGGCGCACAGATACGCAGTATTTT. Protein sequence: CASSQRTSGRTDTQYF.

The chain employs TRBV20-1 and TRBJ2-5; 11 nucleotides align to TRBD2. CDR1 and CDR2 from the germline V gene are DFQATT and SNEGSKA (reference sequence). CDR3 length equals 14 residues. The V segment lost 5 bases and the J segment 4 bases; nucleotides outside the gene matches: 6. CDR3 in amino acids: CSAPTSGGRETQYF. CDR3 bases: TGCAGTGCTCCTACTAGCGGGGGAAGAGAGACCCAGTACTTC.

In regard to this clonotype: No conserved phenylalanine or tryptophan ends this CDR3, so it is likely a read error. This chain connects TRBV7-9 to TRBJ1-1, with D hard to call. The CDR3 length is 14 residues. V dropped 1 base and J dropped 3 bases, with 9 bases sitting between them. Germline CDR1 and CDR2: SEHNR and FQNEAQ (reference sequence). This CDR3 reads CASSLGLWDTEAFV. The CDR3 DNA reads TGTGCCAGCAGCTTAGGATTATGGGACACTGAAGCTTTCGTT.

The V gene is TRBV20-1, the J gene TRBJ2-7, with D perhaps TRBD2 (7 bases). V lost 0 bases and J 4 bases, leaving 13 bases between the germline ends. The germline CDR1 and CDR2 sequences are DFQATT and SNEGSKA (reference sequence). This CDR3 has 14 amino acids. In nucleotides, the CDR3 is TGCAGTGCTAGAGAAGGTCGGGGGGCTTACGAGCAGTACTTC. Translated, it gives CSAREGRGAYEQYF.

The chain uses TRBV6-6 and TRBJ2-3; D might be TRBD1 (5 bases). V lost 7 bases and J 5 bases, leaving 19 bases between the germline ends. Germline assignment: CDR1 MNHNY and CDR2 SVGAGI (reference sequence). This CDR3 is built from 15 residues. CDR3 DNA: TGTGCCAGCATCCCTCCCGGCACAGGTGGAGATACGCAGTATTTT. This encodes CASIPPGTGGDTQYF.

This clonotype was observed a handful of times. The chain is built from TRBV20-1 and TRBJ2-4; D remains ambiguous. Judging by the DNA end, TRBJ2-7 fits better; the J call may be wrong. The length of the CDR3 is 13 residues. Germline loops: CDR1 DFQATT, CDR2 SNEGSKA (reference sequence). The CDR3 reads CSAGPENQYEQYF. The CDR3 DNA is TGCAGTGCTGGGCCGGAAAATCAATACGAGCAGTACTTC.

The chain carries TRBV5-1 and TRBJ2-1; 11 nucleotides align to TRBD1. This CDR3 has 19 amino acids. Germline loops: CDR1 SGHRS, CDR2 YFSETQ. V lost 3 bases and J lost 0; bases outside the gene matches: 11. The CDR3 protein is CASSSPGQGGVSSYNEQFF. The DNA of the CDR3 is TGCGCCAGCAGCTCTCCGGGACAGGGGGGTGTGAGCTCCTACAATGAGCAGTTCTTC.

The chain couples TRBV21-1 to TRBJ1-5. TRBV21-1 is a listed pseudogene. This CDR3 spans 14 amino acids. The CDR3 loop is CASSKERGNQPQHF. DNA for the CDR3: TGTGCCAGCAGCAAAGAAAGGGGCAATCAGCCCCAGCATTTT.